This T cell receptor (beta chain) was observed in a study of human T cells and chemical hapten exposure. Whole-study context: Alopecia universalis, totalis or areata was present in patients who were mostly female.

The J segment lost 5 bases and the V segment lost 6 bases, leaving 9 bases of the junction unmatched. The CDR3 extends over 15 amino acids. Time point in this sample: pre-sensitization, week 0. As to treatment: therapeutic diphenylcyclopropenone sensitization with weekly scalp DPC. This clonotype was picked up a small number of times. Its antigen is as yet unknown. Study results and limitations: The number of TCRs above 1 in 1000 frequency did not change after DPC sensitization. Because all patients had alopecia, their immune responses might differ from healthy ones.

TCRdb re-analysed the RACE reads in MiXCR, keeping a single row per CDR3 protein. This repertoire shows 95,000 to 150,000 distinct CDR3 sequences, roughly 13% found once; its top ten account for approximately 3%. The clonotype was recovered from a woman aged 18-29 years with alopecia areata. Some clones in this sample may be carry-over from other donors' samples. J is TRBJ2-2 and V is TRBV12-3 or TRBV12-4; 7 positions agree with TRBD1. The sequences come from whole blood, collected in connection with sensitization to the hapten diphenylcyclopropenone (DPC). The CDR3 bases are TGTGCCAGCAGACGACAGGGCATCCGGACCGGGGAGCTGTTTTTT. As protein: CASRRQGIRTGELFF.